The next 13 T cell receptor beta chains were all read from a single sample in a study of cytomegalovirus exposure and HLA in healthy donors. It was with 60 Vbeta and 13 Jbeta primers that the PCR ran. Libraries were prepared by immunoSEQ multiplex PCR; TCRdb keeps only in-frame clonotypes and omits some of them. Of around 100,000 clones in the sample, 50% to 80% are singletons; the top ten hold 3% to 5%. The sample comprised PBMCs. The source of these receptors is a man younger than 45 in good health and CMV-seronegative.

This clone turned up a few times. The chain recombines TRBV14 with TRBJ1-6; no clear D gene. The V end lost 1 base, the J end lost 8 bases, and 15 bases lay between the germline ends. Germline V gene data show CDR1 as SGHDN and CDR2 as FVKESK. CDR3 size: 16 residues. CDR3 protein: CASSQGAGPFHSPLHF. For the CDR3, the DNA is TGTGCCAGCAGCCAAGGGGCAGGCCCCTTCCATTCACCCCTCCACTTT.

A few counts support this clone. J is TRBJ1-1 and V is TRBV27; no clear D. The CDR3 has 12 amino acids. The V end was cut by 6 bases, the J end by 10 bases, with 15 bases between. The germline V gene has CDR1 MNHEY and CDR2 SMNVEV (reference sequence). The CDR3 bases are TGTGCCAGCAGCCCGCCGGGAAGCGGAGCTTTCTTT. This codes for CASSPPGSGAFF.

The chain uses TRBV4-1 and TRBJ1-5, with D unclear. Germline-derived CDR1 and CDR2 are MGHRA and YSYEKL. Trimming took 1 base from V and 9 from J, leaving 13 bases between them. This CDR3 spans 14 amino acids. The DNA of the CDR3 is TGCGCCAGCAGCCAAGTGGGGAGGTATCGGCCCCAGCATTTT. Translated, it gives CASSQVGRYRPQHF.

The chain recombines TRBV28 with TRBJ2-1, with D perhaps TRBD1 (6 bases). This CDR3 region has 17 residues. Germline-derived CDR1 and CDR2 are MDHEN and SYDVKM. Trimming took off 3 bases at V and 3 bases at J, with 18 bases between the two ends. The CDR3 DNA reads TGTGCCAGCAGTTTGGAGTTCTGGGGGCGAAACTACAATGAGCAGTTCTTC. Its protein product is CASSLEFWGRNYNEQFF.

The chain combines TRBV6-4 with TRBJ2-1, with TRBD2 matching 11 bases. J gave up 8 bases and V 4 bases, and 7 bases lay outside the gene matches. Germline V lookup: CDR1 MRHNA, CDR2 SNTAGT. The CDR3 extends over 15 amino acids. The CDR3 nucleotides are TGTGCCAGCAGTGTTACTAGCGGGGGTTTAGATGAGCAGTTCTTC. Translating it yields CASSVTSGGLDEQFF.

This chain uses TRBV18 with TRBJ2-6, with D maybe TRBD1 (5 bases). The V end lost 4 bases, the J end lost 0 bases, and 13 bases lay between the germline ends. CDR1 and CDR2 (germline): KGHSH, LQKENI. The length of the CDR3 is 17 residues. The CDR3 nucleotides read TGTGCCAGCTCACTACAGACAGCCAACTCTGGGGCCAACGTCCTGACTTTC. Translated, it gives CASSLQTANSGANVLTF.

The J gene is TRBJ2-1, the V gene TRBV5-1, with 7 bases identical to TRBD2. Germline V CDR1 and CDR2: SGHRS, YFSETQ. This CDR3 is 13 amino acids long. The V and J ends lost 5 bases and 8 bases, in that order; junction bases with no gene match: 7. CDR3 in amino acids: CASRTSASDEQFF. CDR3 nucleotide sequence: TGCGCCAGCAGAACTAGCGCGAGCGATGAGCAGTTCTTC. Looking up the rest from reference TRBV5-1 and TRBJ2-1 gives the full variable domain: KAGVTQTPRYLIKTRGQQVTLSCSPISGHRSVSWYQQTPGQGLQFLFEYFSETQRNKGNFPGRFSGRQFSNSRSEMNVSTLELGDSALYLCASRTSASDEQFFGPGTRLTVL.

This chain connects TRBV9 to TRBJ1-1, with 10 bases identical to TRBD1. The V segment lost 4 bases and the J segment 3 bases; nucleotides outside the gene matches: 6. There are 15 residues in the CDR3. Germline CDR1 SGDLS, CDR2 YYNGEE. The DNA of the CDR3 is TGTGCCAGCAGCCCCGATGGGACAGGGGACACTGAAGCTTTCTTT. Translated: CASSPDGTGDTEAFF.

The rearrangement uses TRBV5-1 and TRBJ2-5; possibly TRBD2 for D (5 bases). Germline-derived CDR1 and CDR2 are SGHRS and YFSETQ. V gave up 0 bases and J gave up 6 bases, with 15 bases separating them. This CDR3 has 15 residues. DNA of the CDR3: TGCGCCAGCAGCTTGGCCGGAGGAAGTGAAAAGACCCAGTACTTC. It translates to CASSLAGGSEKTQYF.

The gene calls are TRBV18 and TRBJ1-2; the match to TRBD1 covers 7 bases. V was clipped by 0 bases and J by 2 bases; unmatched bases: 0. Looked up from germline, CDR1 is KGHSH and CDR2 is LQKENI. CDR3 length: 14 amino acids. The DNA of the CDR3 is TGTGCCAGCTCACCACCGGGACAGAACTATGGCTACACCTTC. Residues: CASSPPGQNYGYTF.

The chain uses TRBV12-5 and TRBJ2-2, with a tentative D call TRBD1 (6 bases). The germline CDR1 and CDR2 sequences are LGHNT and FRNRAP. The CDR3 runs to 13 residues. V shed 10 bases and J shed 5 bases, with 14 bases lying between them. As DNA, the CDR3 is TGTGCTAAGTTAACAGGGTTTACCGGGGAGCTGTTTTTT. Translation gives CAKLTGFTGELFF.

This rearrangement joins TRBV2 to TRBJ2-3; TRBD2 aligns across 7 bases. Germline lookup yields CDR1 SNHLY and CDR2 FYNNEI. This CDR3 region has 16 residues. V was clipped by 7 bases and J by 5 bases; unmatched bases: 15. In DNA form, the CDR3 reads TGTGCCAGCAACCCCAGATTGGCGGGGGAGAGAGATACGCAGTATTTT. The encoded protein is CASNPRLAGERDTQYF.

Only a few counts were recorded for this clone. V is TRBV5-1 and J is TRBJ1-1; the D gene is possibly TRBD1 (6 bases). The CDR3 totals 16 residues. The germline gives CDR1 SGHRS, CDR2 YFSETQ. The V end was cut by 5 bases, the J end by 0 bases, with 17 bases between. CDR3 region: CASSSLQGLMNTEAFF. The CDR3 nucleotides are TGCGCCAGCAGTTCCCTACAGGGATTAATGAACACTGAAGCTTTCTTT.